Listed here are 8 T cell receptor beta chains from one sample, sequenced in a study of blood T cell repertoires in COVID-19. Assay used: immunoSEQ multiplex PCR; TCRdb lists only in-frame clones, some missing. This sample has about 64,000 clones, with roughly 85% found just once. The sample was peripheral blood. These receptor sequences come from a man aged 35 to 55 with acute or convalescent COVID-19.

CDR3 sequence (DNA): TGTGCCAGCAGCTCTCCGGGACAGGGGGCAGAGACCCAGTACTTC. This encodes CASSSPGQGAETQYF. The chain recombines TRBV5-4 with TRBJ2-5; TRBD1 matches at 12 bases. This CDR3 is built from 15 residues. Per the germline V gene, CDR1 is SGHNT and CDR2 is YYREEE (reference sequence). With 3 bases clipped from V and 4 bases from J, the junction kept 4 bases outside the gene matches.

The chain has TRBV4-1 and TRBJ1-2; 9 positions match TRBD1. Germline values: CDR1 MGHRA, CDR2 YSYEKL. There are 17 residues in the CDR3. The V segment lost 0 bases and the J segment 5 bases; nucleotides outside the gene matches: 10. CDR3 DNA sequence: TGCGCCAGCAGCCAAGATGGCGGACAGGGGACCGCTTATGGCTACACCTTC. Translated: CASSQDGGQGTAYGYTF.

CDR3: CAWRRQGAMDEQYF. CDR3 DNA: TGTGCCTGGAGGCGACAGGGGGCTATGGACGAGCAGTACTTC. The chain links TRBV30 to TRBJ2-7, with 10 bases fitting TRBD1. Germline V gene lookup returns CDR1 GTSNPN and CDR2 SVGIG (reference sequence). With V trimmed by 3 bases and J by 5 bases, 7 bases remained unmatched. The CDR3 is made up of 14 amino acids.

The chain combines TRBV5-1 with TRBJ1-2; no clear D gene. The germline V gene encodes CDR1 SGHRS and CDR2 YFSETQ. Trimming cost V 0 bases and J 8 bases, with 20 bases left between them. The CDR3 has 16 amino acids. The CDR3 DNA is TGCGCCAGCAGCTTGGCGGTAGGAGGGAAAGGTGGGGGCTACACCTTC. It yields the protein CASSLAVGGKGGGYTF.

The rearrangement joins TRBV2 to TRBJ2-5; no definite D call. Trimming cost V 4 bases and J 4 bases, with 7 bases left between them. The CDR3 totals 12 residues. Per germline, CDR1 SNHLY and CDR2 FYNNEI. CDR3 region: CASSGLVETQYF. The CDR3 DNA sequence: TGTGCCAGCAGTGGGCTAGTAGAGACCCAGTACTTC. Looking up the rest from reference TRBV2 and TRBJ2-5 gives the full variable domain: EPEVTQTPSHQVTQMGQEVILRCVPISNHLYFYWYRQILGQKVEFLVSFYNNEISEKSEIFDDQFSVERPDGSNFTLKIRSTKLEDSAMYFCASSGLVETQYFGPGTRLLVL.

CDR3 DNA sequence: TGTGCCAGCAGTTACGAGGGAGTAGAGTACTTC. Its protein is CASSYEGVEYF. This rearrangement joins TRBV6-5 to TRBJ2-7; D may be TRBD2 (5 bases). Germline assignment: CDR1 MNHEY and CDR2 SVGAGI. V was pared by 2 bases and J by 11 bases, with 10 bases between. CDR3 size: 11 residues.

The chain has TRBV5-5 and TRBJ1-1; a weak D match, TRBD1 (5 bases). From germline, CDR1 is SGHKS and CDR2 YYEKEE (reference sequence). The CDR3 covers 11 residues. Trimming left V 0 bases short and J 8 bases short, with 5 bases between. The CDR3 is CASSLGQEAFF. In DNA, the CDR3 is TGTGCCAGCAGCTTGGGACAGGAAGCTTTCTTT.

With regard to this clone: Other DNA sequences in the same sample also yield this CDR3. The V gene is TRBV19, the J gene TRBJ1-6; 9 bases match TRBD1. This CDR3 spans 14 amino acids. Germline V gene lookup returns CDR1 LNHDA and CDR2 SQIVND (reference sequence). V shed 6 bases, J shed 7 bases, and the junction held 4 bases outside the gene matches. DNA of the CDR3: TGTGCCAGTAGGGTTGGACAGGGGAATTCACCCCTCCACTTT. Protein sequence: CASRVGQGNSPLHF. Looking up the rest from reference TRBV19 and TRBJ1-6 gives the full variable domain: DGGITQSPKYLFRKEGQNVTLSCEQNLNHDAMYWYRQDPGQGLRLIYYSQIVNDFQKGDIAEGYSVSREKKESFPLTVTSAQKNPTAFYLCASRVGQGNSPLHFGNGTRLTVT.